This T cell receptor beta chain was observed in a study of cytomegalovirus exposure and HLA in healthy donors (dated by TCRdb to 2015 to 2018). Looking at the study overall: A later analysis indicated that the 95 to 150 validation repertoires were generated on the platform also employed for the 600 to 750 repertoires of the first cohort. To predict cytomegalovirus infection status, the study brought together high-throughput TCR immunosequencing, statistical association of individual TCRs with disease status, and machine learning. The study aimed to test whether cataloging public T cell receptors could reveal signatures of past pathogen exposure. A separate validation cohort of 90 to 150 different subjects was used in addition to the roughly 700-subject first cohort. The research as a whole found: It was suggested by the authors that the approach could potentially be generalized to other disease states and immunological phenotypes. While some public TCRs were present in many individuals, most TCR sequences turned up only very rarely across donors. The classifier was reported to diagnose cytomegalovirus status with high specificity and sensitivity in both the original and validation cohorts. A few of the identified cytomegalovirus-associated TCR beta chains were confirmed in vitro to be specific for cytomegalovirus antigens. Of the cluster scores, roughly 95% were above 0 in a later analysis, which found that TCRs clustered in the first cohort also tended to co-occur in the 95 to 150 validation repertoires. All 120 or so repertoires were used to score co-occurrence in the validation cohort in a later analysis, because that analysis had no HLA typing for the cohort. The study listed approximately 150 TCR beta chains as associated with cytomegalovirus.

For this clone: This receptor's antigen is unknown. The sample holds no much larger clone one base away, and base qualities are not on file.

Trimming leaves V shorter by 2 bases and J shorter by 15 bases, with the junction holding 9 bases beyond the gene matches. For CDR1 and CDR2, the germline V gene (reference sequence) lists SGHNT and YYREEE. CDR3 length: 13 amino acids, cysteine to phenylalanine. Here the CDR3 DNA is all that survives: 39 bases in frame from base 1. Donors formed part of the validation cohort, which comprised about 120 subjects and was distinct from the first cohort of 670 or so subjects. Preparation of the library involved the immunoSEQ multiplex PCR assay. The original pipeline was this. A statistical classification framework was built to diagnose cytomegalovirus status from the catalog of TCR beta chain sequences. TCRdb provides this immuneACCESS table in a form limited to in-frame rearrangements. Some clones are lacking; in checked studies, under half of them reflect an unresolved V gene, and why the rest are absent is not known. That table gives V, J and clone size, and the DNA gave D and trimming. A total of under 250,000 clones appear in this sample, 80% to 85% of them only once. About 1.2% of the sample is taken by the ten largest.

Specimen: PBMCs. The TCR originated in a woman in her twenties or thirties in good health and CMV-seronegative. The rearranged segments are TRBV5-4 and TRBJ2-1, with TRBD1 matching 9 junction bases. The CDR3 region has the sequence CASSFDTGTGRFF. In nucleotide form, the sequence is TGTGCCAGCAGCTTCGATACCGGGACAGGGCGGTTCTTC.